Here is one T cell receptor beta chain with its context. In germline, CDR1 is GTSNPN, CDR2 SVGIG (reference sequence). This CDR3 comprises 15 residues. V dropped 5 bases and J dropped 2 bases, with 16 bases sitting between them. The source of the sample is a study of blood T cell repertoires in COVID-19. Under the authors' procedure: Cell counts per sample came from amplifying reference gene primers. Method: immunoSEQ multiplex PCR; TCRdb's copy keeps in-frame clones and lacks some. The V and J calls and clone size come from that table; D and trimming were worked out from the DNA. Among roughly 250,000 clones listed, over 80% were seen once.

The sample was PBMCs or T cells enriched from blood (not recorded which). The receptor was derived from a woman in her 30s with acute COVID-19. V usage is TRBV30 and J usage is TRBJ1-3; D gene uncertain. CDR3 sequence reads: CAWSRLRVAGNTIYF. As DNA, the CDR3 is TGTGCCTGGTCTCGTTTGAGGGTGGCTGGAAACACCATATATTTT.